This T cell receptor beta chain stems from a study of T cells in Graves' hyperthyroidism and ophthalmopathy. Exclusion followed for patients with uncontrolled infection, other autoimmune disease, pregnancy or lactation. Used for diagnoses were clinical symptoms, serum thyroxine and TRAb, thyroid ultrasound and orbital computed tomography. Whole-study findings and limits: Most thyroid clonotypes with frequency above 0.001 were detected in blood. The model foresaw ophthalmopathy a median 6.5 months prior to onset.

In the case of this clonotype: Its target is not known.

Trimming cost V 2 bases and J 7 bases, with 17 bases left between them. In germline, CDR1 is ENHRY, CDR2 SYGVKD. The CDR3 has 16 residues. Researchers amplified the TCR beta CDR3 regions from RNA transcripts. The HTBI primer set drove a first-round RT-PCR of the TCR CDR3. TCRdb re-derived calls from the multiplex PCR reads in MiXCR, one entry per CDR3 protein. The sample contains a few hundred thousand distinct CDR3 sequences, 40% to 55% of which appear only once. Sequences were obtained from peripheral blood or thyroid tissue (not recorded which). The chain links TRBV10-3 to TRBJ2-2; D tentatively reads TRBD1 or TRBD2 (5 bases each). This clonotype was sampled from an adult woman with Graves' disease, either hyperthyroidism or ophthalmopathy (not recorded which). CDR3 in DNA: TGTGCCATCAGTGAGGAGGGGATGATGGAGAACGGGGAGCTGTTTTTT. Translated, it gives CAISEEGMMENGELFF.